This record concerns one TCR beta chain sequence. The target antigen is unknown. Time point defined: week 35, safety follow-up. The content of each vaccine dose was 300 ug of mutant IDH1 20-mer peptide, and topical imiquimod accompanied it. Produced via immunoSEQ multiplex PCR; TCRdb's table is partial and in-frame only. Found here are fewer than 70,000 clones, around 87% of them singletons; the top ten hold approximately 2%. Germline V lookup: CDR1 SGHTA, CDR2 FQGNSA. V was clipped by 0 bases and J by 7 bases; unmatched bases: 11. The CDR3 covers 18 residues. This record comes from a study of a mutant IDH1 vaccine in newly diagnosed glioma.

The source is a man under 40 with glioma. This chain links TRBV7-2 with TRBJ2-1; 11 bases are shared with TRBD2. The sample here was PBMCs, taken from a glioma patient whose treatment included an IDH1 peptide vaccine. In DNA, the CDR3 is TGTGCCAGCAGCTTAGCCCCTACACTAGCGGGAGTCTTTAATGAGCAGTTCTTC. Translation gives CASSLAPTLAGVFNEQFF.